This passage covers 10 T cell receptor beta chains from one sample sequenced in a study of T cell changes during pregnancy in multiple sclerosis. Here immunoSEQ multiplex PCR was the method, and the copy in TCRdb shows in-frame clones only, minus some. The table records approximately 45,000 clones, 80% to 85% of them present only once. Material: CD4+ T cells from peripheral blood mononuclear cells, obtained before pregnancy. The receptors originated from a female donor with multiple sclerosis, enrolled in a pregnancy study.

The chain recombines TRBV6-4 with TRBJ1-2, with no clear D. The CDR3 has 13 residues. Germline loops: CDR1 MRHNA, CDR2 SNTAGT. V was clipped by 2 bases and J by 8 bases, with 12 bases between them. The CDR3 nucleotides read TGTGCCAGCAGTGACCCGGCCAGGAAGGGCTACACCTTC. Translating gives CASSDPARKGYTF.

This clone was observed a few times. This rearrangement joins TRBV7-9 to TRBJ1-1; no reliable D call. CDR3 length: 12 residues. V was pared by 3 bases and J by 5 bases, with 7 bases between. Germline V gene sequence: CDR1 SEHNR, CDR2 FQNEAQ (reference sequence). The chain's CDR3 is CASSFFPTEAFF. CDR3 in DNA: TGTGCCAGCAGCTTTTTCCCTACTGAAGCTTTCTTT.

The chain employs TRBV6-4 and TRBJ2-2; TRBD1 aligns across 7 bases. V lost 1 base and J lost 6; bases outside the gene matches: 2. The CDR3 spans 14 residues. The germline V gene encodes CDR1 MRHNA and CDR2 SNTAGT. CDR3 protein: CASSDYRGSGELFF. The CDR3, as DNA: TGTGCCAGCAGTGACTACAGGGGCTCCGGGGAGCTGTTTTTT.

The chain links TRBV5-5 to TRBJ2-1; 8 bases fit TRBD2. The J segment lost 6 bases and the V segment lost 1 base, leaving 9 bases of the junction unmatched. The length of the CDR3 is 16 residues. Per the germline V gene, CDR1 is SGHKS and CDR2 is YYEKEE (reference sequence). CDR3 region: CASSLRGSGILNEQFF. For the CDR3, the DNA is TGTGCCAGCAGCTTGAGAGGTAGCGGGATCCTCAATGAGCAGTTCTTC.

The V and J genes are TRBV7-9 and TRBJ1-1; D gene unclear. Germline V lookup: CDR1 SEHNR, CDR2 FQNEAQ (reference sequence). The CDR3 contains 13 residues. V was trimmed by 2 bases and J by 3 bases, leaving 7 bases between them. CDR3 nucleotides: TGTGCCAGCAGCTTAACAGAGTACACTGAAGCTTTCTTT. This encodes CASSLTEYTEAFF. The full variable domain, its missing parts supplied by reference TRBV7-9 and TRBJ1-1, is DTGVSQNPRHKITKRGQNVTFRCDPISEHNRLYWYRQTLGQGPEFLTYFQNEAQLEKSRLLSDRFSAERPKGSFSTLEIQRTEQGDSAMYLCASSLTEYTEAFFGQGTRLTVV.

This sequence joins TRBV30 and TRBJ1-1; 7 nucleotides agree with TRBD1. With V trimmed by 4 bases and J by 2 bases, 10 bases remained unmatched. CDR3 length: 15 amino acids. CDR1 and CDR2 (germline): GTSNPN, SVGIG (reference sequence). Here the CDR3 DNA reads TGTGCCTGGACAGGGACAGTGGGGGCTAACACTGAAGCTTTCTTT. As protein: CAWTGTVGANTEAFF.

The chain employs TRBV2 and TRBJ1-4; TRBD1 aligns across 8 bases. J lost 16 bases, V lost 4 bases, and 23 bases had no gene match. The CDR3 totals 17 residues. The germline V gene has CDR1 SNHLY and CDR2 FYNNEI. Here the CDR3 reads CASSAISGQASFEKWFF. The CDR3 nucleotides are TGTGCCAGCAGTGCCATCTCGGGACAGGCGAGTTTTGAGAAGTGGTTTTTT.

The CDR3 spells CASDGFRDGGEAFF. CDR3 in DNA: TGTGCCAGCGATGGGTTTCGGGATGGAGGTGAAGCTTTCTTT. The rearrangement joins TRBV19 to TRBJ1-1, with D uncertain. The CDR3 loop spans 14 amino acids. Germline CDR1 and CDR2: LNHDA and SQIVND (reference sequence). Trimming took 9 bases from V and 7 from J, leaving 21 bases between them.

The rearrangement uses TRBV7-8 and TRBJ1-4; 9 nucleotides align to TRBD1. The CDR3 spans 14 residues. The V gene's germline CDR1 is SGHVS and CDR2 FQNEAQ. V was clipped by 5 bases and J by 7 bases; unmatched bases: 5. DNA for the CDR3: TGTGCCAGCAGCCGGGGACAGGGTGGTGAAAAACTGTTTTTT. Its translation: CASSRGQGGEKLFF.

CDR3 coding DNA: TGTGCCAGCTCACCACGATCAGGCCTCGATAAGGACCAGTACTTC. Translating it yields CASSPRSGLDKDQYF. The J gene is TRBJ2-5, the V gene TRBV18; D call uncertain. The V end lost 1 base, the J end lost 10 bases, and 19 bases lay between the germline ends. CDR3 length: 15 residues. Germline V gives CDR1 KGHSH, CDR2 LQKENI.